This TCR beta chain was documented in a study of blood T cell repertoires in COVID-19. Trimming removed 2 bases at V and 7 bases at J, with 9 bases between. The CDR3 is 13 amino acids. Germline CDR1 MNHNY, CDR2 SVGAGI (reference sequence). The data were produced by immunoSEQ multiplex PCR, yet TCRdb's version contains in-frame clones alone and is incomplete. The data show about 140,000 clones, about three quarters seen once. The sequenced sample consisted of peripheral blood. V is TRBV6-6 and J is TRBJ1-5, with D uncertain. The clonotype comes from a man over 45 with acute or convalescent COVID-19. For the CDR3, the DNA is TGTGCCAGCAGTTACGCGGGTAGCCAGCCCCAGCATTTT. This sequence encodes CASSYAGSQPQHF.